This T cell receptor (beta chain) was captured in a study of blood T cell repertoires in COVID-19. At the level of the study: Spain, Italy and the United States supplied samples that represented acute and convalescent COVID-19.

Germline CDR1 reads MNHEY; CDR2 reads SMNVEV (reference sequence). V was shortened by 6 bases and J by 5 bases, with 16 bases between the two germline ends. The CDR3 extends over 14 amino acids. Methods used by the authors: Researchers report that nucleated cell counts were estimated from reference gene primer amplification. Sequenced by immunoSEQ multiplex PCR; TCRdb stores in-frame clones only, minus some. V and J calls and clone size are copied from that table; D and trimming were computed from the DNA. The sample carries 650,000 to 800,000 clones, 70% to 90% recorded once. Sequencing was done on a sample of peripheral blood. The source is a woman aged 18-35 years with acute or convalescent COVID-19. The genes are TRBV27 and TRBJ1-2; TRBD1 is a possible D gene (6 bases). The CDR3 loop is CASSPGGAYYGYTF. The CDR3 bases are TGTGCCAGCAGCCCCGGGGGGGCTTATTATGGCTACACCTTC.